These 17 T cell receptor beta chains were sequenced from one sample in a study of blood T cell repertoires in COVID-19. This table comes from immunoSEQ multiplex PCR, and its TCRdb copy is limited to in-frame clones, with some not included. The sample consists of some 180,000 clones, just over 90% of them appearing once. Sequencing was done on a sample of peripheral blood. The source of these receptors is a man in his late teens or twenties with COVID-19, enrolled during active disease.

The chain recombines TRBV27 with TRBJ2-1, with D maybe TRBD2 (6 bases). There are 15 residues in the CDR3. Germline assignment: CDR1 MNHEY and CDR2 SMNVEV (reference sequence). Trimming removed 8 bases from V and 4 bases from J, with 18 bases in between. In nucleotides, the CDR3 is TGTGCCAGCCGCCTCATACTAGCAGCTTACAATGAGCAGTTCTTC. It encodes CASRLILAAYNEQFF.

This clone has more than one count but fewer than ten. The DNA of the CDR3 is TGTGCCAGCAAGGACAGGGGGAACACTGAAGCTTTCTTT. Its translation is CASKDRGNTEAFF. The chain joins TRBV28 to TRBJ1-1; 9 nucleotides align to TRBD1. Per the germline V gene, CDR1 is MDHEN and CDR2 is SYDVKM. The CDR3 has 13 amino acids. The V gene end was trimmed by 7 bases and the J gene end by 1 base; junction bases not matched to a gene: 1.

This clone was found once. The genes are TRBV11-2 and TRBJ1-1, with D uncertain. The CDR3 runs 12 residues. CDR1 and CDR2 from the germline V gene are SGHAT and FQNNGV. Trimming took off 3 bases at V and 7 bases at J, with 9 bases between the two ends. The CDR3 region is CASSFGLVEAFF. CDR3 in DNA: TGTGCCAGCAGCTTTGGGCTTGTTGAAGCTTTCTTT.

The rearrangement links TRBV29-1 to TRBJ2-2; 7 positions match TRBD2. Trimming at V came to 8 bases and at J to 5 bases, leaving 8 bases not matched to a gene. Germline CDR1 and CDR2: SQVTM and ANQGSEA. This CDR3 has 13 residues. For the CDR3, the DNA is TGCAGCTCCAGGGACGGGGGGACCGGGGAGCTGTTTTTT. This encodes CSSRDGGTGELFF.

This clone appeared a single time. V is TRBV28 and J is TRBJ1-3; TRBD1 is a possible D gene (6 bases). Trimming stripped 10 bases from V and 0 bases from J, with 16 bases between. CDR3 length equals 15 residues. Germline CDR1 and CDR2: MDHEN and SYDVKM. The CDR3 sequence is CATLGGVSSGNTIYF. The CDR3 nucleotides are TGTGCCACCCTAGGGGGGGTGAGCTCTGGAAACACCATATATTTT. Combining the CDR3 with reference TRBV28 and TRBJ1-3 gives the whole variable domain DVKVTQSSRYLVKRTGEKVFLECVQDMDHENMFWYRQDPGLGLRLIYFSYDVKMKEKGDIPEGYSVSREKKERFSLILESASTNQTSMYLCATLGGVSSGNTIYFGEGSWLTVV.

The chain couples TRBV2 to TRBJ1-2; 7 bases align to TRBD1. J was trimmed by 5 bases and V by 7 bases; bases with no gene match: 4. Germline-derived CDR1 and CDR2 are SNHLY and FYNNEI. The CDR3 runs to 12 residues. As DNA, the CDR3 is TGTGCCAGCACCCCGACAGGGTATGGCTACACCTTC. Protein product: CASTPTGYGYTF.

This rearrangement joins TRBV27 to TRBJ2-7, with 12 nucleotides matching TRBD2. This CDR3 is built from 14 residues. The V gene's germline CDR1 is MNHEY and CDR2 SMNVEV (reference sequence). With 9 bases clipped from V and 1 base from J, the junction kept 4 bases outside the gene matches. CDR3 residues: CASRLAGVSYEQYF. In DNA form, the CDR3 reads TGTGCCAGTCGACTAGCGGGAGTTTCCTACGAGCAGTACTTC.

The chain combines TRBV11-2 with TRBJ2-7; D is uncertain. Trimming stripped 2 bases from V and 2 bases from J, with 10 bases between. The CDR3 loop spans 14 amino acids. Per the germline V gene, CDR1 is SGHAT and CDR2 is FQNNGV. The CDR3 is CASSLLRGAYEQYF. The DNA for the CDR3 is TGTGCCAGCAGCTTACTTAGAGGAGCCTACGAGCAGTACTTC.

The CDR3 protein is CASRPSGSGSDEQYF. DNA for the CDR3: TGTGCCAGTAGACCTAGCGGGAGTGGTTCGGACGAGCAGTACTTC. The chain employs TRBV19 and TRBJ2-7; 10 nucleotides agree with TRBD2. J gave up 5 bases and V 6 bases, and 10 bases lay outside the gene matches. Germline lookup yields CDR1 LNHDA and CDR2 SQIVND (reference sequence). The CDR3 sequence is 15 residues long.

In DNA, the CDR3 is TGTGCCAGCAGCTTAGGCGGGAGTTGGGACGAGCAGTACTTC. Its translation: CASSLGGSWDEQYF. The rearrangement uses TRBV7-2 and TRBJ2-7; 7 bases agree with TRBD2. CDR1 is SGHTA, CDR2 FQGNSA, per germline. The J segment lost 5 bases and the V segment lost 1 base, leaving 5 bases of the junction unmatched. This CDR3 region has 14 residues.

The rearrangement joins TRBV7-9 to TRBJ2-5, with a possible D match to TRBD1 (6 bases). The ends were cut back, 4 bases at V and 5 bases at J, with 11 bases in the middle. In germline, CDR1 is SEHNR, CDR2 FQNEAQ (reference sequence). The CDR3 is 13 residues long. The CDR3: CASSSRGPETQYF. For the CDR3, the DNA is TGTGCCAGCAGCTCCAGGGGTCCGGAGACCCAGTACTTC.

V gene TRBV7-6 combines with J gene TRBJ2-1, with 11 positions matching TRBD2. V shed 1 base and J 3 bases; nucleotides not matched to a gene: 2. The CDR3 loop spans 16 amino acids. Germline V gene data show CDR1 as SGHVS and CDR2 as FNYEAQ. The CDR3 is CASSLGGTSGYNEQFF. The CDR3 DNA is TGTGCCAGCAGCTTAGGAGGGACTAGCGGCTACAATGAGCAGTTCTTC.

This chain joins TRBV5-5 and TRBJ1-2, with D possibly matching TRBD1 (5 bases). This CDR3 comprises 15 residues. Trimming left V 4 bases short and J 4 bases short, with 17 bases between. CDR1 SGHKS and CDR2 YYEKEE come from the germline V gene (reference sequence). CDR3 residues: CASSPLNAGPYGYTF. The CDR3 DNA reads as TGTGCCAGCAGCCCTCTTAACGCGGGACCCTATGGCTACACCTTC.

The chain is built from TRBV7-6 and TRBJ2-7; 8 nucleotides align to TRBD1. The V gene end was trimmed by 5 bases and the J gene end by 2 bases; junction bases not matched to a gene: 8. The germline gives CDR1 SGHVS, CDR2 FNYEAQ. The CDR3 has 15 amino acids. The DNA for the CDR3 is TGTGCCAGCAGCACCTGGACAGGGAACACCTACGAGCAGTACTTC. The encoded protein is CASSTWTGNTYEQYF.

This chain connects TRBV5-1 to TRBJ2-2, with 8 bases aligning to TRBD1. Germline V gene sequence: CDR1 SGHRS, CDR2 YFSETQ. This CDR3 has 16 amino acids. The junction had 11 bases not matched to a gene; V was cut back by 5 bases and J by 5 bases. The CDR3 is CASRPGTGGDTGELFF. The CDR3 DNA is TGCGCCAGCAGACCGGGGACAGGAGGGGATACCGGGGAGCTGTTTTTT.

V is TRBV11-2 and J is TRBJ2-5, with 8 bases that match TRBD2. CDR1 and CDR2 (germline): SGHAT, FQNNGV. The CDR3 consists of 15 residues. Trimming removed 4 bases from V and 0 bases from J; junction bases left unmatched: 4. In DNA, the CDR3 is TGTGCCAGCAGCTACTTAGCGGGGAACCAAGAGACCCAGTACTTC. It translates to CASSYLAGNQETQYF. The full variable domain, rest sourced from reference TRBV11-2 and TRBJ2-5, is EAGVAQSPRYKIIEKRQSVAFWCNPISGHATLYWYQQILGQGPKLLIQFQNNGVVDDSQLPKDRFSAERLKGVDSTLKIQPAKLEDSAVYLCASSYLAGNQETQYFGPGTRLLVL.

V usage is TRBV12-3 or TRBV12-4 and J usage is TRBJ2-7, with D possibly TRBD2 on 6 matching bases. The V end was cut by 5 bases, the J end by 4 bases, with 9 bases between. The CDR3 spans 12 residues. CDR3 DNA: TGTGCCAGCAGTCTTGGACTATACGAGCAGTACTTC. Its protein product is CASSLGLYEQYF.